This T cell receptor (beta chain) is drawn from a study of TIL therapy for anti-PD-1-resistant metastatic lung cancer. Study information: Median tumor PD-L1 proportion score was approximately 5.7%. Tumors carried a median about 1.4 non-synonymous mutations per megabase.

The length of the CDR3 is 13 residues. CDR1 is MNHEY and CDR2 is SMNVEV in the germline V gene (reference sequence). The ends were cut back, 7 bases at V and 5 bases at J, with 15 bases in the middle. Described time point: pre-treatment sample, taken before nivolumab and TIL therapy. This was the immunoSEQ v3 assay. The data were produced by immunoSEQ multiplex PCR, yet TCRdb's version contains in-frame clones alone and is incomplete. The table lists 35,000 to 55,000 clones, around 80% of them singletons, with roughly 16% in the top ten. The receptor was derived from a man between 65 and 85 years old with non-small cell lung cancer. V is TRBV27 and J is TRBJ2-7, with D unresolved. Sequences were derived from blood, sampled at baseline. As DNA, the CDR3 is TGTGCCAGCACCCCCCCCGGGTATCACGAGCAGTACTTC. Encoded protein: CASTPPGYHEQYF.